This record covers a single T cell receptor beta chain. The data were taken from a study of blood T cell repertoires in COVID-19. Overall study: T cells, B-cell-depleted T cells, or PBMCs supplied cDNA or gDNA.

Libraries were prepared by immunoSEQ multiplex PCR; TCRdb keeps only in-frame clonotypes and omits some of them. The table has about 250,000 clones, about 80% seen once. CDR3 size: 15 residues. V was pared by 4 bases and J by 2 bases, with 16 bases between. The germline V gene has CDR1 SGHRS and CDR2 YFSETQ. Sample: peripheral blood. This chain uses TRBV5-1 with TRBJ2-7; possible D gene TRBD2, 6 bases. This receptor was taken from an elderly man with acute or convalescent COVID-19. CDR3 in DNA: TGCGCCAGCAGCGACGCCGGAGGGAGGACCTACGAGCAGTACTTC. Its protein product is CASSDAGGRTYEQYF.